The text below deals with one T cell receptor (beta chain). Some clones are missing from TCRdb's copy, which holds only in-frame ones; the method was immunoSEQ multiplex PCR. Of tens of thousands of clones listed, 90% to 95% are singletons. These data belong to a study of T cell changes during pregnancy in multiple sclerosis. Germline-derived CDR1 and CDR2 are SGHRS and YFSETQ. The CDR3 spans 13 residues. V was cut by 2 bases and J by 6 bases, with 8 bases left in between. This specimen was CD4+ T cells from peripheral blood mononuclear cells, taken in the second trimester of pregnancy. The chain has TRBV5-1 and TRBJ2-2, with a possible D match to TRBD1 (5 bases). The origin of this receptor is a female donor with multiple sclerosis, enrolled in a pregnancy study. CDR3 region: CASSLRGAGELFF. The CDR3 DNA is TGCGCCAGCAGCTTAAGGGGTGCCGGGGAGCTGTTTTTT.